The T cell receptor beta chain described here comes from a study of CD8 T cells in ankylosing spondylitis. Overall study findings and caveats: The clones that were linked to disease were reported to be significantly enriched in matched synovial fluid samples from ankylosing spondylitis patients. About 8 highly homologous variants made up a TCR beta motif, and this motif appeared characteristic of ankylosing spondylitis blood.

Libraries of TCR beta came from quantitative 5'-RACE with molecular barcodes. One entry per CDR3 protein, called by TCRdb with MiXCR from the 5' RACE reads. The repertoire consists of some 95,000 distinct CDR3 sequences, with 8.8% occurring once and the leading ten covering over 4.5%. In its sample, this clonotype was seen many times. Its antigen is not known. The origin of this receptor is a male donor with ankylosing spondylitis or in good health (not recorded which). Material: blood, either unsorted or a sorted T cell fraction (not recorded which).

The CDR3 DNA sequence: TGCGCCAGCAGCCCCTGGACCGAGAACACTGAAGCTTTCTTT. This translates into CASSPWTENTEAFF. This chain uses TRBV5-1 with TRBJ1-1; unclear D gene. CDR3 length equals 14 residues. V was trimmed by 4 bases and J by 1 base, leaving 11 bases between them. In germline, CDR1 is SGHRS, CDR2 YFSETQ.